The source of this T cell receptor beta chain is a study of blood T cell repertoires in COVID-19. Study summary: Italy, Spain and the United States were the sources of the convalescent and acute COVID-19 samples.

There are 15 residues in the CDR3. V lost 4 bases to trimming and J lost 2 bases; unmatched junction nucleotides: 7. CDR1 LNHDA and CDR2 SQIVND come from the germline V gene (reference sequence). In the source study's methods: Researchers report that nucleated cell counts were estimated from reference gene primer amplification. The assay was immunoSEQ multiplex PCR, and TCRdb's table has in-frame clones only and misses some. The V and J calls and clone size are taken from that table; D and trimming were inferred from the DNA. The data contain about 99,000 clones, approximately 87% of them singletons.

Input material: peripheral blood. The chain employs TRBV19 and TRBJ2-7; TRBD1 agrees at 8 bases. The TCR was taken from a man aged 50 or older with acute or convalescent COVID-19. The CDR3 protein is CASSTQGASAYEQYF. DNA for the CDR3: TGTGCCAGTAGTACCCAGGGGGCTAGCGCCTACGAGCAGTACTTC.